Included here is one T cell receptor beta chain sequence, with context. The source of the sample is a study of T cell changes during pregnancy in multiple sclerosis. Deletions cut 0 bases from V and 11 bases from J, with 17 bases between. The CDR3 contains 14 residues. Germline CDR1 SGDLS, CDR2 YYNGEE. TCRdb's copy holds only in-frame clones and misses some; the assay was immunoSEQ multiplex PCR. The sample lists 110,000 or so clones, about 94% occurring once. V and J are TRBV9 and TRBJ1-2; D might be TRBD1 (5 bases). The sample was peripheral blood, taken before pregnancy. This TCR was recovered from a female donor with multiple sclerosis, enrolled in a pregnancy study. As DNA, the CDR3 is TGTGCCAGCAGCGTAGTTCCCGCGACAGAAGAGTACACCTTC. Protein sequence: CASSVVPATEEYTF.